This T cell receptor beta chain emerged from a study of CD8+CD57+ T cells in acquired aplastic anemia. It was patients with CD8+CD57+ cell expansion by flow cytometry who were chosen for sequencing. The study, taken as a whole, reports: The number of CD8+ CDR3 sequences shared by patients and controls was about 30.

Profiling of TCR beta VDJ combinations and CDR3 sequences used genomic DNA as template. TCRdb processed the reads anew with MiXCR; each CDR3 protein has one entry. The data contain some 150,000 distinct CDR3 sequences, 47% of them singletons. The germline V and J ends were trimmed by 3 bases and 1 base, with 12 bases remaining between them. Germline CDR1 and CDR2: LNHDA and SQIVND (reference sequence). This CDR3 region has 15 residues. As concerns this clonotype: The antigen is not known.

The chain joins TRBV19 to TRBJ1-1; D possibly corresponds to TRBD1 (5 bases). This TCR was sampled from a human donor with aplastic anemia. Material: sorted CD4+, CD8+, or CD8+CD57+ T cells (not recorded which) from PBMCs. CDR3 loop: CASSIAEGTNTEAFF. The CDR3 DNA reads TGTGCCAGTAGTATCGCAGAAGGGACGAACACTGAAGCTTTCTTT. Full variable domain (remainder filled in from reference TRBV19 and TRBJ1-1): DGGITQSPKYLFRKEGQNVTLSCEQNLNHDAMYWYRQDPGQGLRLIYYSQIVNDFQKGDIAEGYSVSREKKESFPLTVTSAQKNPTAFYLCASSIAEGTNTEAFFGQGTRLTVV.